This TCR beta chain was documented in a study of cytomegalovirus exposure and HLA in healthy donors. About the study: Early release data held tens of millions of unique TCRs from HLA-typed donors. Whole-study findings and limits: Earlier analysis found most TCR beta V segments productive about 87% or about 30% of the time.

PCR used 60 Vbeta primers and 13 Jbeta primers. Method: immunoSEQ multiplex PCR; TCRdb's copy keeps in-frame clones and lacks some. This listing includes 150,000 to 200,000 clones. About this clone: Its antigen is unknown.

CDR3 length: 20 amino acids. Trimming cost V 5 bases and J 4 bases, with 29 bases left between them. Germline assignment: CDR1 SGHNT and CDR2 YENEEA. The V call is TRBV11-3, the J call TRBJ2-2, with a tentative D call TRBD1 (5 bases). Input material: PBMCs. The receptor's source is a man aged 25-45 years in good health and CMV-seronegative. CDR3 amino acids: CASSPLSRGLGAYGTGELFF. The CDR3, as DNA: TGTGCCAGCAGCCCACTTAGCCGCGGTTTAGGGGCCTACGGCACCGGGGAGCTGTTTTTT.